The 18 T cell receptor beta chains presented below share a single source sample, sequenced in a study of shared clonotypes between healthy human individuals. Here immunoSEQ multiplex PCR was the method, and the copy in TCRdb shows in-frame clones only, minus some. The sample carries approximately 500,000 clones, more than 75% recorded once. Material for sequencing was PBMCs. The receptors come from a woman aged 40 to 50 in good health. Some clones in this sample may be carry-over from other donors' samples.

J is TRBJ1-1 and V is TRBV5-5, with D possibly being TRBD1 (6 bases). Germline V gene data show CDR1 as SGHKS and CDR2 as YYEKEE (reference sequence). The CDR3 consists of 14 residues. With 1 base removed from V and 3 bases from J, the gap between germline ends came to 10 bases. The chain's CDR3 is CASSLWAGDTEAFF. The CDR3 nucleotides read TGTGCCAGCAGCTTGTGGGCAGGGGACACTGAAGCTTTCTTT.

The chain has TRBV6-1 and TRBJ1-5; D is undetermined. Germline-derived CDR1 and CDR2 are MNHNS and SASEGT. The V end lost 6 bases, the J end lost 3 bases, and 12 bases lay between the germline ends. This CDR3 comprises 14 residues. For the CDR3, the DNA is TGTGCCAGCAGGGTGACTACTGCCAATCAGCCCCAGCATTTT. It yields the protein CASRVTTANQPQHF.

This clone was recorded once. The chain links TRBV15 to TRBJ2-6, with D possibly TRBD1 on 5 matching bases. Germline CDR1 reads LNHNV; CDR2 reads YYDKDF (reference sequence). Trimming cost V 5 bases and J 0 bases, with 8 bases left between them. This CDR3 comprises 15 residues. Here the CDR3 reads CATSDSVSGANVLTF. DNA for the CDR3: TGTGCCACCAGCGACAGCGTCTCTGGGGCCAACGTCCTGACTTTC.

This chain connects TRBV9 to TRBJ1-2, with D unresolved. CDR1 and CDR2 from the germline V gene are SGDLS and YYNGEE. V shed 4 bases and J shed 2 bases, with 15 bases lying between them. The CDR3 has 15 amino acids. As DNA, the CDR3 is TGTGCCAGCAGCTCCCCCGCCTGGGGAAACTATGGCTACACCTTC. Translated, it gives CASSSPAWGNYGYTF.

This rearrangement joins TRBV7-2 to TRBJ2-3; D perhaps matches TRBD2 (6 bases). Trimming cost V 1 base and J 5 bases, with 16 bases left between them. Germline V lookup: CDR1 SGHTA, CDR2 FQGNSA. This CDR3 has 16 residues. As DNA, the CDR3 is TGTGCCAGCAGCTTAGAGAATAGGCGCGGGATAGATACGCAGTATTTT. Translating gives CASSLENRRGIDTQYF.

The V gene is TRBV23-1, the J gene TRBJ2-1; 16 positions match TRBD2. Being an ORF, TRBV23-1 has a function that is uncertain. J lost 7 bases, V lost 4 bases, and 13 bases had no gene match. The CDR3 runs to 19 residues. In DNA form, the CDR3 reads TGCGCCAGCAGTCTCTCGGGACTAGCGGGAGGGCCTGGAAAAAATGAGCAGTTCTTC. It is translated as CASSLSGLAGGPGKNEQFF.

The V call is TRBV5-1, the J call TRBJ2-1; D is possibly TRBD1 (5 bases). Germline V gives CDR1 SGHRS, CDR2 YFSETQ. The CDR3 has 16 residues. With 0 bases removed from V and 5 bases from J, the gap between germline ends came to 15 bases. CDR3 sequence: CASSLVGAVRNNEQFF. The CDR3 DNA follows: TGCGCCAGCAGCTTGGTAGGGGCAGTCAGAAACAATGAGCAGTTCTTC.

The rearrangement joins TRBV7-2 to TRBJ2-7; 8 bases fit TRBD2. The germline V gene encodes CDR1 SGHTA and CDR2 FQGNSA. The CDR3 loop spans 15 amino acids. V trimming: 1 base; J trimming: 3 bases; junction bases outside the gene matches: 5. In DNA form, the CDR3 reads TGTGCCAGCAGCTTAGGACTAGCGACAAACTACGAGCAGTACTTC. This codes for CASSLGLATNYEQYF.

The chain uses TRBV27 and TRBJ2-2; D not resolved. The length of the CDR3 is 11 residues. Trimming pared 6 bases from V and 6 bases from J, leaving 5 bases between. Germline V gives CDR1 MNHEY, CDR2 SMNVEV (reference sequence). This CDR3 is CASRDSGELFF. The DNA for the CDR3 is TGTGCCAGCAGAGATTCCGGGGAGCTGTTTTTT.

This clone occurred once. The rearrangement links TRBV19 to TRBJ2-2; the D gene is possibly TRBD1 (5 bases). Germline V gene lookup returns CDR1 LNHDA and CDR2 SQIVND (reference sequence). The length of the CDR3 is 16 residues. The V and J ends lost 3 bases and 3 bases respectively, with 14 bases between them. CDR3 loop: CASSIGRRVYTGELFF. DNA of the CDR3: TGTGCCAGTAGTATTGGACGCAGGGTTTACACCGGGGAGCTGTTTTTT.

The rearrangement links TRBV18 to TRBJ2-3, with D perhaps assigned TRBD1 or TRBD2 (6 bases each). CDR3 length: 15 amino acids. V was shortened by 3 bases and J by 1 base, with 11 bases between the two germline ends. Per the germline V gene, CDR1 is KGHSH and CDR2 is LQKENI. The CDR3 coding sequence is TGTGCCAGCTCACCCTCGGGGGCGGGCACAGATACGCAGTATTTT. It is translated as CASSPSGAGTDTQYF.

The genes are TRBV5-1 and TRBJ1-2, with 8 bases fitting TRBD1. V lost 2 bases and J lost 8; bases outside the gene matches: 11. The CDR3 runs to 15 residues. CDR1 is SGHRS, CDR2 YFSETQ, per germline. The CDR3 nucleotides are TGCGCCAGCAGCTTACGCCCAGGGGGCGTCGAAGGCTACACCTTC. Amino acids: CASSLRPGGVEGYTF.

The chain is built from TRBV4-1 and TRBJ1-4, with D possibly matching TRBD1 (5 bases). V was clipped by 4 bases and J by 2 bases, with 11 bases between them. The length of the CDR3 is 15 residues. CDR1 MGHRA and CDR2 YSYEKL come from the germline V gene. The CDR3 here is CASSRDWKTNEKLFF. In DNA form, the CDR3 reads TGCGCCAGCAGCCGGGACTGGAAGACTAATGAAAAACTGTTTTTT.

This clone was picked up a small number of times. The CDR3 is CASSFDKNTEAFF. Here the CDR3 DNA reads TGTGCCAGCAGTTTCGACAAGAACACTGAAGCTTTCTTT. The rearrangement joins TRBV27 to TRBJ1-1; D call uncertain. CDR1 and CDR2 (germline): MNHEY, SMNVEV (reference sequence). This CDR3 comprises 13 residues. V lost 3 bases and J lost 1, with 6 bases in between.

This clone was seen a handful of times. The chain uses TRBV11-3 and TRBJ2-7; 8 bases agree with TRBD2. CDR1 and CDR2 from the germline V gene are SGHNT and YENEEA. After removal of 5 bases from V and 6 bases from J, the junction contained 6 bases not matched to a gene. The CDR3 length is 13 residues. The CDR3 DNA follows: TGTGCCAGCAGCCCCGGACTAGCAAGCGAGCAGTACTTC. Amino acids: CASSPGLASEQYF.

Many counts were recorded for this clone. The chain employs TRBV7-2 and TRBJ2-7; D may match TRBD1 or TRBD2 (5 bases each). Trimming stripped 3 bases from V and 4 bases from J, with 16 bases between. Per the germline V gene, CDR1 is SGHTA and CDR2 is FQGNSA. This CDR3 has 15 amino acids. This CDR3 reads CASSFSMQGAYEQYF. CDR3 DNA: TGTGCCAGCAGCTTTTCCATGCAGGGAGCGTACGAGCAGTACTTC.

This chain uses TRBV30 with TRBJ1-2, with TRBD1 as a possible D gene (6 bases). Germline V gene data show CDR1 as GTSNPN and CDR2 as SVGIG (reference sequence). The CDR3 is made up of 15 amino acids. The V end lost 1 base, the J end lost 4 bases, and 16 bases lay between the germline ends. The CDR3 region is CAWSGLRGTPYGYTF. CDR3 nucleotide sequence: TGTGCCTGGAGTGGGCTCCGGGGGACACCCTATGGCTACACCTTC.

The chain uses TRBV30 and TRBJ2-7; no reliable D call. The CDR3 has 13 amino acids. With 1 base removed from V and 3 bases from J, the gap between germline ends came to 10 bases. The germline CDR1 and CDR2 sequences are GTSNPN and SVGIG (reference sequence). The CDR3 sequence: CAWSAAGYYEQYF. The CDR3 DNA follows: TGTGCCTGGAGTGCTGCCGGATACTACGAGCAGTACTTC. Based on the CDR3 plus reference TRBV30 and TRBJ2-7, the full variable domain is SQTIHQWPATLVQPVGSPLSLECTVEGTSNPNLYWYRQAAGRGLQLLFYSVGIGQISSEVPQNLSASRPQDRQFILSSKKLLLSDSGFYLCAWSAAGYYEQYFGPGTRLTVT.